These 21 T cell receptor beta chains came from one sample sequenced in a study of beta chain features in type 1 diabetes. Expressed TCRB transcripts were sequenced after all isolated RNA was converted to cDNA. TCRdb's table, derived via immunoSEQ multiplex PCR, lists solely in-frame clones and lacks some. The data contain 400,000 to 500,000 clones, about 14% of them singletons. Sequencing was carried out using naive CD4+ T cells from blood. The receptors stem from a man aged 25-45 years in good health.

The chain carries TRBV5-4 and TRBJ1-2, with D uncertain. Germline V gives CDR1 SGHNT, CDR2 YYREEE (reference sequence). The ends were cut back, 1 base at V and 1 base at J, with 5 bases in the middle. The CDR3 consists of 13 residues. The CDR3: CASSLNNNYGYTF. The CDR3, as DNA: TGTGCCAGCAGCTTGAATAATAACTATGGCTACACCTTC.

This clone has just a few counts. The rearrangement links TRBV28 to TRBJ2-5; unclear D gene. Germline V gene sequence: CDR1 MDHEN, CDR2 SYDVKM. CDR3 size: 13 residues. The V and J ends lost 3 bases and 5 bases respectively, with 10 bases between them. DNA of the CDR3: TGTGCCAGCAGTTTCTCTGCCTCGGAGACCCAGTACTTC. Protein: CASSFSASETQYF.

This clone was counted only a few times. The V call is TRBV25-1, the J call TRBJ1-1; the D gene is possibly TRBD1 (5 bases). Trimming took 3 bases from V and 4 from J, leaving 12 bases between them. The CDR3 spans 14 residues. The germline V gene has CDR1 MGHDK and CDR2 SYGVNS. This chain's CDR3 is CASSERTGRTEAFF. The CDR3 DNA is TGTGCCAGCAGTGAGCGAACGGGGCGCACTGAAGCTTTCTTT.

The chain carries TRBV19 and TRBJ2-1; maybe TRBD1 (5 bases). CDR1 LNHDA and CDR2 SQIVND come from the germline V gene (reference sequence). Trimming removed 4 bases from V and 12 bases from J, with 16 bases in between. CDR3 length equals 13 residues. This chain's CDR3 is CASSKPGRLGQFF. The CDR3 DNA is TGTGCCAGTAGTAAACCAGGGCGCCTTGGGCAGTTCTTC.

The J gene is TRBJ2-3, the V gene TRBV4-3, with 13 nucleotides matching TRBD2. There are 16 residues in the CDR3. With V trimmed by 5 bases and J by 4 bases, 6 bases remained unmatched. Germline V gene lookup returns CDR1 LGHNA and CDR2 YSLEER. In nucleotides, the CDR3 is TGCGCCAGCAGCACCCAACTAGCGGGAGGGGCAGATACGCAGTATTTT. It encodes CASSTQLAGGADTQYF.

This clone was detected only a few times. The rearrangement uses TRBV30 and TRBJ2-7, with 7 bases matching TRBD1. V lost 2 bases, J lost 2 bases, and 3 bases stayed unmatched. CDR3 length equals 13 residues. Germline-derived CDR1 and CDR2 are GTSNPN and SVGIG (reference sequence). The CDR3 coding sequence is TGTGCCTGGAGTCGGGGACAGACCTACGAGCAGTACGTC. Amino acids: CAWSRGQTYEQYV.

The V call is TRBV13, the J call TRBJ2-3; unclear D gene. The CDR3 is 12 amino acids. Trimming took 2 bases from V and 7 from J, leaving 7 bases between them. Per the germline V gene, CDR1 is PRHDT and CDR2 is FYEKMQ (reference sequence). The CDR3 DNA is TGTGCCAGCAGCTTAAAACAAAATACGCAGTATTTT. Translated, it gives CASSLKQNTQYF.

This clone appeared many times. The chain uses TRBV7-9 and TRBJ2-1; D uncertain. V was cut by 1 base and J by 15 bases, with 13 bases left in between. CDR1 and CDR2 (germline): SEHNR, FQNEAQ (reference sequence). This CDR3 region has 12 residues. The CDR3 is CASSLEGRTSFF. The CDR3 bases are TGTGCCAGCAGCTTAGAGGGCCGAACGTCGTTCTTC.

This chain uses TRBV7-2 with TRBJ2-3; 9 nucleotides agree with TRBD2. Per the germline V gene, CDR1 is SGHTA and CDR2 is FQGNSA. V gave up 3 bases and J gave up 4 bases; unmatched junction bases: 5. The CDR3 is made up of 15 amino acids. The CDR3 loop is CASSFRGRVADTQYF. The CDR3 DNA reads as TGTGCCAGCAGCTTTCGCGGGAGGGTGGCAGATACGCAGTATTTT.

V and J are TRBV6-1 and TRBJ2-7, with D perhaps matching TRBD1 (5 bases). V lost 3 bases and J 3 bases, leaving 12 bases between the germline ends. The CDR3 contains 14 residues. The germline V gene has CDR1 MNHNS and CDR2 SASEGT. CDR3 region: CASSDGDSSYEQYF. CDR3 bases: TGTGCCAGCAGTGACGGTGACAGTAGCTACGAGCAGTACTTC.

This clone has only a few counts. The chain joins TRBV7-2 to TRBJ2-5, with D unclear. V lost 3 bases and J lost 5, with 16 bases in between. From germline, CDR1 is SGHTA and CDR2 FQGNSA. This CDR3 is 15 amino acids long. The CDR3, as DNA: TGTGCCAGCAGCTTTTACGACATGGTCGCGGAGACCCAGTACTTC. Translated, it gives CASSFYDMVAETQYF.

The genes are TRBV10-3 and TRBJ2-7, with TRBD1 matching over 7 bases. The CDR3 totals 12 residues. Trimming took 9 bases from V and 3 from J; bases not matched to a gene: 5. The germline V gene encodes CDR1 ENHRY and CDR2 SYGVKD. The CDR3 DNA reads as TGTGCCATAGCTGGGACAGACTACGAGCAGTACTTC. Protein product: CAIAGTDYEQYF.

In this sample, this clone turned up a few times. The chain couples TRBV7-3 to TRBJ2-1; the match to TRBD2 covers 11 bases. From germline, CDR1 is SGHTA and CDR2 FQGTGA. Losses at the gene ends were 5 bases for V and 7 bases for J; bases not matched to a gene: 7. The CDR3 sequence is 15 residues long. The CDR3 DNA is TGTGCCAGCAGCACCGCCAGGACTAGCGGGAATGAGCAGTTCTTC. It is translated as CASSTARTSGNEQFF.

The V call is TRBV7-9, the J call TRBJ2-3; D possibly uses TRBD1 or TRBD2 (5 bases each). The CDR3 length is 16 residues. The germline V and J ends were trimmed by 4 bases and 2 bases, with 16 bases remaining between them. Per the germline V gene, CDR1 is SEHNR and CDR2 is FQNEAQ (reference sequence). In DNA, the CDR3 is TGTGCCAGCAGCTCGGGCGGGCAGGGATACACAGATACGCAGTATTTT. As protein: CASSSGGQGYTDTQYF.

The chain links TRBV5-6 to TRBJ1-1, with D hard to call. The germline V gene encodes CDR1 SGHDT and CDR2 YYEEEE. The CDR3 has 12 residues. The V end lost 1 base, the J end lost 5 bases, and 6 bases lay between the germline ends. CDR3 sequence: CASSLYGTEAFF. CDR3 sequence (DNA): TGTGCCAGCAGCTTGTACGGGACTGAAGCTTTCTTT.

The table lists this clone with a few counts. The chain recombines TRBV10-3 with TRBJ2-1, with D possibly being TRBD2 (6 bases). Per germline, CDR1 ENHRY and CDR2 SYGVKD. The CDR3 totals 15 residues. Trimming cost V 2 bases and J 5 bases, with 13 bases left between them. CDR3 nucleotides: TGTGCCATCAGTGAGAGACTAGGCCCCGACAATGAGCAGTTCTTC. Residues: CAISERLGPDNEQFF.

Only a few counts were recorded for this clone. The chain combines TRBV4-1 with TRBJ2-4, with 8 bases fitting TRBD1. Germline CDR1 reads MGHRA; CDR2 reads YSYEKL. After removal of 4 bases from V and 9 bases from J, the junction contained 5 bases not matched to a gene. The CDR3 is 13 amino acids. The CDR3 reads CASSPDRATIQYF. In DNA, the CDR3 is TGCGCCAGCAGCCCGGACAGGGCAACCATTCAGTACTTC.

A remark on this clone: This same CDR3 is encoded by further DNA sequences in the sample. The rearrangement links TRBV29-1 to TRBJ1-5; TRBD1 might be the D (6 bases). This CDR3 is 12 amino acids long. V was shortened by 4 bases and J by 4 bases, with 8 bases between the two germline ends. Germline values: CDR1 SQVTM, CDR2 ANQGSEA. CDR3: CSVGGGNQPQHF. CDR3 bases: TGCAGCGTTGGAGGGGGGAATCAGCCCCAGCATTTT.

The gene calls are TRBV30 and TRBJ1-4; the D is unclear. Germline values: CDR1 GTSNPN, CDR2 SVGIG (reference sequence). This CDR3 has 13 amino acids. This chain's CDR3 is CAAGRGYVEKLFF. Here the CDR3 DNA reads TGTGCGGCGGGCCGGGGATACGTAGAAAAACTGTTTTTT.

This clone was observed a few times. The chain is built from TRBV6-5 and TRBJ2-3, with 7 bases lining up with TRBD2. Trimming cost V 2 bases and J 0 bases; bases outside gene matches: 2. This CDR3 contains 15 residues. Germline CDR1 reads MNHEY; CDR2 reads SVGAGI. The chain's CDR3 is CASSYMGGSTDTQYF. In nucleotides, the CDR3 is TGTGCCAGCAGTTACATGGGGGGGAGCACAGATACGCAGTATTTT.

This clone was picked up a small number of times. The chain recombines TRBV11-2 with TRBJ2-5; D call uncertain. Germline CDR1 SGHAT, CDR2 FQNNGV. Trimming took off 3 bases at V and 5 bases at J, with 7 bases between the two ends. The CDR3 spans 12 residues. CDR3 sequence reads: CASSFLGETQYF. The CDR3 bases are TGTGCCAGCAGCTTTTTGGGGGAGACCCAGTACTTC.